This TCR beta chain originates from a study of PD-L1 blockade in urothelial cancer (dated by TCRdb to between 2016 and 2019). For the study in its entirety: All patients started therapy around 2014 and received atezolizumab 1,200 mg intravenously every 3 weeks. About nine tenths of the roughly 29 patients were identified as males with urothelial cancer of bladder origin, and a prior smoking history was reported by 18 of 29 patients. Roughly ten patients achieved durable clinical benefit and fewer than 25 did not. The study, an exploratory multi-omic analysis, examined somatic, immune and clinical correlates of response to PD-L1 blockade with atezolizumab in urothelial cancer. Durable clinical benefit was defined as a progression-free survival longer than 6 months, and TCR features were additionally tested against progression-free survival and overall survival. In the same patients who had TCR sequencing, pretreatment tumors also underwent whole exome sequencing and RNA sequencing. Blood samples were analyzed at two time points: 3 weeks after treatment start (second dose) and 6 weeks after treatment start. Pretreatment tumor samples and matched peripheral blood, collected serially before and after atezolizumab treatment, underwent TCR sequencing. Blood samples gave a median of roughly 150,000 T cells and 83,000 or so unique TCRs, with a median clonality of 0.080. Pretreatment blood TCR-seq was available for fewer than 30 patients, at least one posttreatment blood collection was obtained for around 25 patients, and tumor TCR-seq was available for around 25 patients. Patients had an ECOG performance status of 0 or 1 and had received between 0 and 3 prior chemotherapy regimens.

The time point label for this specimen denotes: pretreatment peripheral blood. A cohort of more than 25 patients with locally advanced or metastatic urothelial carcinoma, treated at Memorial Sloan Kettering on a trial protocol, was included. Peripheral blood mononuclear cells were collected pretreatment and during treatment, at between 1 and 8 total time points per patient. The Qiagen DNeasy Blood extraction kit was used to purify genomic DNA from total PBMCs and from tumor samples. PBMCs were collected pretreatment and during treatment, and were isolated and stored as previously described. Each PCR received spiked-in synthetic TCR analog templates so that absolute template abundance could be estimated from read counts. Using the immunoSEQ assay, TCRbeta CDR3 regions were amplified from genomic DNA with bias-controlled V and J gene primers. Sequencing of rearranged TCRbeta segments was done at approximately 20X coverage. From the authors' description of their analysis: Sequencing errors were corrected by clustering, and CDR3s were annotated against IMGT so that V, D and J genes could be assigned. Downstream analyses used only productive TCRbeta rearrangements and left out out-of-frame or stop-codon sequences. Clonality was computed as one minus Shannon entropy normalized by the log of the number of unique productive sequences. Fisher's exact test with Benjamini-Hochberg correction, at a threshold of adjusted p below 0.01, was used to find clones that differed between time points or between blood and tumor. The table comes from immuneACCESS by way of TCRdb, which keeps in-frame sequences with V and J called. Part of the clones is missing from these tables; in studies checked, under half for an unresolved V gene and the rest for unknown reasons. V, J and clone size are those of that table, while D and trimming were read from the DNA. The sample table shows about 74,000 clones, and 90% are seen once. Over 4% of the sample belongs to the ten largest clones.

A word on this clone: Its antigen is not yet known. No much larger clone is present one base from it, and per-base qualities are unavailable.

Study-level results and caveats: A pretreatment peripheral blood TCR clonality below the median was linked to improved progression-free and overall survival. Greater expansion of tumor-associated TCR clones in peripheral blood 3 weeks after the start of treatment was observed in patients with durable benefit (n of about 21, p = 0.022). Because the sample size was small (n ≈ 27) and many of the analyses were exploratory, the results are meant to be hypothesis-generating.

Including the terminal cysteine and phenylalanine, the CDR3 comprises 13 residues. Solely the CDR3 DNA is kept, with 39 bases framed from the first base. The trim is 2 bases for V and 8 bases for J, with a gap of 9 bases between the germline ends. CDR1 SEHNR and CDR2 FQNEAQ were looked up in the germline V gene (reference sequence). The sequence is built from TRBV7-9 and TRBJ1-4; there is no confident call for the D gene. The material sequenced was PBMCs, taken around atezolizumab (anti-PD-L1) treatment. This receptor was identified in an older man with urothelial cancer. In nucleotides, the sequence is TGTGCCAGCAGCTTACGTTTGGAGGAAAAACTGTTTTTT. Its amino acids are CASSLRLEEKLFF.